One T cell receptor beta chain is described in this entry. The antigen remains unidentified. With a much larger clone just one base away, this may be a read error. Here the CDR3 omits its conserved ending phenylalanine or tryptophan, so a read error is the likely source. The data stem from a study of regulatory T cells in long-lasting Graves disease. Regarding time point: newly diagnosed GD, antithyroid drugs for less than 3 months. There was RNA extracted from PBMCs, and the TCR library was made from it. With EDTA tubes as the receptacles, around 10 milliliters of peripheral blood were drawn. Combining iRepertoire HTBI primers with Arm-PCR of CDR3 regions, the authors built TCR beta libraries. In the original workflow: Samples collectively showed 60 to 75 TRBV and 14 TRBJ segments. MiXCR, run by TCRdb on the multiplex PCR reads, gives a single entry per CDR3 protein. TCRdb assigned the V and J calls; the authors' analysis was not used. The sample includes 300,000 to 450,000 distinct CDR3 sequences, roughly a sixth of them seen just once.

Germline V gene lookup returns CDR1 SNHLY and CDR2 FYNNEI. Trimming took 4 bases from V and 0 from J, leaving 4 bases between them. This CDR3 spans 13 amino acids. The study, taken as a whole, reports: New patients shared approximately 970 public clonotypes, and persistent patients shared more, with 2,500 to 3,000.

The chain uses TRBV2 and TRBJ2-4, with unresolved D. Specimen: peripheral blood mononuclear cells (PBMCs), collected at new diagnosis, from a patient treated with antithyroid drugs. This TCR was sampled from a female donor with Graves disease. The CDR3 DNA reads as TGTGCCAGCAGTGGCCTAGCCAAAAACATTCAGTACCTC. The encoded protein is CASSGLAKNIQYL.